A single sample is the source of the 12 T cell receptor beta chains below, sequenced in a study of PD-1 blockade in classical Hodgkin lymphoma. Using immunoSEQ multiplex PCR, the repertoire was profiled, and TCRdb retains in-frame clones only, with some absent. Found here are over 85,000 clones, more than 85% of them singletons; the top ten hold around 2%. Regarding time point: cycle 4 day 1 (C4D1), after 6 weeks of nivolumab. Each patient's relapse followed autologous stem cell transplantation, and brentuximab vedotin exposure varied. The starting material was peripheral blood mononuclear cells (PBMCs), obtained before the fourth cycle of nivolumab. These receptors all come from a human donor with classical Hodgkin lymphoma.

This chain uses TRBV14 with TRBJ2-7; a weak D match, TRBD2 (6 bases). The CDR3 loop spans 17 amino acids. Between the trimmed V and J ends, which lost 0 bases and 0 bases, there was a span of 15 bases. Germline V lookup: CDR1 SGHDN, CDR2 FVKESK. CDR3 region: CASSQDLGRGISYEQYF. For the CDR3, the DNA is TGTGCCAGCAGCCAAGATCTTGGTCGGGGGATCTCCTACGAGCAGTACTTC.

The chain links TRBV10-3 to TRBJ2-1; no clear D. Germline-derived CDR1 and CDR2 are ENHRY and SYGVKD. The length of the CDR3 is 12 residues. V was cut by 4 bases and J by 8 bases, with 9 bases left in between. CDR3 nucleotide sequence: TGTGCCATCAGTGGAGCACCCCATGAGCAGTTCTTC. Translated, it gives CAISGAPHEQFF.

The chain couples TRBV20-1 to TRBJ1-1; D is uncertain. CDR1 is DFQATT and CDR2 is SNEGSKA in the germline V gene (reference sequence). The CDR3 contains 9 residues. The V end was cut by 6 bases, the J end by 12 bases, with 11 bases between. The CDR3 DNA follows: TGCAGTGCCCTCGGACTGACTTTCTTT. It yields the protein CSALGLTFF.

The chain employs TRBV29-1 and TRBJ2-7; 13 bases map to TRBD2. Germline CDR1 and CDR2: SQVTM and ANQGSEA. This CDR3 has 15 residues. V lost 1 base, J lost 0 bases, and 0 bases stayed unmatched. The DNA of the CDR3 is TGCAGCGTTGAAGGGACTAGCGGGAGCTCCTACGAGCAGTACTTC. It specifies CSVEGTSGSSYEQYF.

The J gene is TRBJ2-2, the V gene TRBV7-3, with a possible D match to TRBD2 (6 bases). Germline-derived CDR1 and CDR2 are SGHTA and FQGTGA. CDR3 size: 12 residues. The V end lost 5 bases, the J end lost 6 bases, and 7 bases lay between the germline ends. The CDR3 loop reads CASSRGAGELFF. The CDR3 nucleotides read TGTGCCAGCAGCCGCGGGGCCGGGGAGCTGTTTTTT.

The chain has TRBV27 and TRBJ1-2, with D tentatively TRBD1 (6 bases). The CDR3 has 13 residues. The germline V gene encodes CDR1 MNHEY and CDR2 SMNVEV (reference sequence). Trimming cost V 5 bases and J 6 bases, with 13 bases left between them. The CDR3: CASSPGERNGYTF. The CDR3 coding sequence is TGTGCCAGCAGTCCAGGGGAGAGGAATGGCTACACCTTC.

The chain is built from TRBV11-2 and TRBJ1-3; D is unclear. The CDR3 is 17 residues long. With 4 bases removed from V and 2 bases from J, the gap between germline ends came to 18 bases. Germline values: CDR1 SGHAT, CDR2 FQNNGV. The CDR3 nucleotides read TGTGCCAGCAGCTCATTGGGGTGGTGGACGCCTGGAAACACCATATATTTT. Its translation is CASSSLGWWTPGNTIYF.

The chain uses TRBV28 and TRBJ2-7; the D is unclear. The V end was cut by 5 bases, the J end by 2 bases, with 10 bases between. The CDR3 covers 13 residues. In germline, CDR1 is MDHEN, CDR2 SYDVKM. The CDR3 DNA reads TGTGCCAGCAGTGACCCTTATACCTACGAGCAGTACTTC. This gives the protein CASSDPYTYEQYF.

The chain recombines TRBV30 with TRBJ1-2, with D hard to call. The CDR3 consists of 13 residues. Germline V gene sequence: CDR1 GTSNPN, CDR2 SVGIG (reference sequence). V lost 5 bases to trimming and J lost 2 bases, with 12 bases between them. The CDR3 loop is CAWDWQRNYGYTF. CDR3 in DNA: TGTGCCTGGGATTGGCAGAGGAACTATGGCTACACCTTC.

This clone has just one count. The CDR3 region has the DNA TGTGCCAGCAGTTTAGGCGGGACAGGGAAACCATACGAGCAGTACTTC. It translates to CASSLGGTGKPYEQYF. The chain carries TRBV27 and TRBJ2-7; 9 bases map to TRBD1. V was pared by 2 bases and J by 4 bases, with 9 bases of the junction left unmatched. Germline values: CDR1 MNHEY, CDR2 SMNVEV (reference sequence). The CDR3 extends over 16 amino acids.

This rearrangement joins TRBV5-1 to TRBJ2-5; the D gene is possibly TRBD2 (6 bases). CDR3 size: 14 residues. Germline V gene sequence: CDR1 SGHRS, CDR2 YFSETQ. Trimming removed 4 bases at V and 2 bases at J, with 12 bases between. The DNA of the CDR3 is TGCGCCAGCAGCCGGGGGATGGGTCAAGAGACCCAGTACTTC. This translates into CASSRGMGQETQYF.

The chain links TRBV5-1 to TRBJ1-4, with D unclear. This CDR3 has 16 residues. Germline CDR1 and CDR2: SGHRS and YFSETQ. Trimming took off 5 bases at V and 0 bases at J, with 14 bases between the two ends. The CDR3 coding sequence is TGCGCCAGCAGGTACTTGGGAGATGCAACTAATGAAAAACTGTTTTTT. Its protein product is CASRYLGDATNEKLFF. Drawing the rest from reference TRBV5-1 and TRBJ1-4, the complete variable domain is KAGVTQTPRYLIKTRGQQVTLSCSPISGHRSVSWYQQTPGQGLQFLFEYFSETQRNKGNFPGRFSGRQFSNSRSEMNVSTLELGDSALYLCASRYLGDATNEKLFFGSGTQLSVL.